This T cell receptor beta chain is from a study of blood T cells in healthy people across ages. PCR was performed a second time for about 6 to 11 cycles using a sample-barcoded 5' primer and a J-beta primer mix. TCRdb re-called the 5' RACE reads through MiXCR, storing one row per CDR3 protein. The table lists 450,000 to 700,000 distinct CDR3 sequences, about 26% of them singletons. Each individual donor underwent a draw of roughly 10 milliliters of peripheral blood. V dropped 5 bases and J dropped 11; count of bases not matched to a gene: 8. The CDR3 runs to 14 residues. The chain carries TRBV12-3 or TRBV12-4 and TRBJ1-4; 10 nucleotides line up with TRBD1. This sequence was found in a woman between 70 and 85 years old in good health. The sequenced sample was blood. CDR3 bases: TGTGCCAGCAGTGAGACAGGGGGCGCGTGGAAACTGTTTTTT. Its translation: CASSETGGAWKLFF.